This T cell receptor (beta chain) was documented in a study of T-cell reconstitution after alpha-beta-depleted transplantation in children. In this sample, this clonotype turned up a few times. The germline V gene has CDR1 SQVTM and CDR2 ANQGSEA. The CDR3 contains 14 residues. The V end was cut by 4 bases, the J end by 2 bases, with 12 bases between. Researchers prepared the TCRbeta library using unique molecular identifiers, the study reports. TCRdb recomputed calls from the PCR reads with MiXCR, one row per CDR3 protein. In the table there are 800,000 to 1,000,000 distinct CDR3 sequences, 25% to 30% of which are singletons.

The input for sequencing was PBMCs, mostly from graft donor cells, taken 360 days after TCRalphabeta/CD19-depleted stem cell transplant. The sequence came from a boy younger than two who had a stem cell transplant for SCID, so the T cells may come from the graft donor. The chain employs TRBV29-1 and TRBJ2-1, with D uncertain. The CDR3 here is CSVVWQVTYNEQFF. CDR3 in DNA: TGCAGCGTTGTATGGCAGGTTACCTACAATGAGCAGTTCTTC.